The 17 T cell receptor beta chains below were found in one sample sequenced in a study of blood T cell repertoires in COVID-19 (dated by TCRdb to about 2020). Library method: the immunoSEQ multiplex PCR assay. TCRdb stores this immuneACCESS table with in-frame sequences only. Part of the clones is absent; in the studies checked, under half of the shortfall reflects unresolved V genes, and no reason is known for the rest. The sample records over 55,000 clones, around 87% of which are singletons. The ten largest clones take up 20% to 25% of the sample. What was sequenced was peripheral blood. These receptors came from a woman over 75 with COVID-19, enrolled during active disease.

The V gene is TRBV27, the J gene TRBJ1-5; D gene unclear. Trimming took 3 bases from V and 3 from J, leaving 9 bases between them. This CDR3 spans 14 amino acids. Germline V lookup: CDR1 MNHEY, CDR2 SMNVEV (reference sequence). CDR3 sequence reads: CASSFERTNQPQHF. CDR3 nucleotide sequence: TGTGCCAGCAGTTTCGAGCGAACCAATCAGCCCCAGCATTTT.

CDR3 sequence: CSVDVGWGQSYEQYF. CDR3 coding DNA: TGCAGCGTTGATGTCGGGTGGGGGCAGTCCTACGAGCAGTACTTC. V gene TRBV29-1 combines with J gene TRBJ2-5, with D perhaps matching TRBD1 (6 bases). The J call could be wrong; TRBJ2-7 is a better fit for the DNA end. Germline lookup yields CDR1 SQVTM and CDR2 ANQGSEA. The CDR3 consists of 15 residues.

In its sample, this clone was seen once. The chain uses TRBV5-1 and TRBJ2-1; 10 positions agree with TRBD2. Trimming removed 4 bases from V and 6 bases from J; junction bases left unmatched: 7. The CDR3 spans 15 residues. CDR1 and CDR2 (germline): SGHRS, YFSETQ. CDR3 protein: CASSDIAGGRNEQFF. DNA for the CDR3: TGCGCCAGCAGCGATATAGCGGGGGGCCGCAATGAGCAGTTCTTC.

This clone has more than one count but fewer than ten. The chain uses TRBV27 and TRBJ1-6; TRBD1 agrees at 10 bases. Losses at the gene ends were 6 bases for V and 8 bases for J; bases not matched to a gene: 10. Germline V gives CDR1 MNHEY, CDR2 SMNVEV (reference sequence). The CDR3 spans 16 residues. The CDR3 nucleotides read TGTGCCAGCAGCCTAGGTAGGACAGGGGGGTATTCACCCCTCCACTTT. This encodes CASSLGRTGGYSPLHF.

The chain couples TRBV6-5 to TRBJ1-1, with D tentatively TRBD1 (5 bases). The CDR3 totals 16 residues. With 0 bases removed from V and 0 bases from J, the gap between germline ends came to 11 bases. The germline gives CDR1 MNHEY, CDR2 SVGAGI. The chain's CDR3 is CASSYSMGGVNTEAFF. DNA of the CDR3: TGTGCCAGCAGTTACTCGATGGGGGGAGTGAACACTGAAGCTTTCTTT.

A few counts support this clone. This sequence joins TRBV19 and TRBJ1-5; 7 positions match TRBD1. Germline CDR1 reads LNHDA; CDR2 reads SQIVND (reference sequence). Germline trimming cut 7 bases from V and 3 bases from J; bases unmatched to any gene: 9. The length of the CDR3 is 15 residues. CDR3 amino acids: CASNQGQRINQPQHF. The CDR3 nucleotides read TGTGCCAGTAACCAGGGACAGAGAATCAATCAGCCCCAGCATTTT.

The CDR3 spells CASSFSGGGTDTQYF. The CDR3 nucleotides are TGTGCCAGCAGCTTTAGCGGGGGGGGCACAGATACGCAGTATTTT. The chain combines TRBV7-9 with TRBJ2-3, with 11 bases matching TRBD2. Trimming cost V 3 bases and J 1 base; bases outside gene matches: 0. The germline gives CDR1 SEHNR, CDR2 FQNEAQ (reference sequence). CDR3 size: 15 residues.

CDR3 nucleotide sequence: TGTGCCAGCAGTTTTCACCGGACAGGGGGCTTGGATTCACCCCTCCACTTT. Translating it yields CASSFHRTGGLDSPLHF. V and J are TRBV27 and TRBJ1-6; 11 nucleotides line up with TRBD1. Germline CDR1 and CDR2: MNHEY and SMNVEV (reference sequence). Trimming removed 3 bases from V and 8 bases from J; junction bases left unmatched: 9. The CDR3 extends over 17 amino acids.

This clone was detected a few times. The chain links TRBV10-1 to TRBJ2-2; D may be TRBD2 (7 bases). In germline, CDR1 is WNHNN, CDR2 SYGVQD (reference sequence). V gave up 6 bases and J gave up 5 bases, with 16 bases separating them. This CDR3 is 15 amino acids long. The CDR3 spells CASSPGGRGTGELFF. The CDR3 coding sequence is TGCGCCAGCAGCCCCGGGGGGCGGGGTACCGGGGAGCTGTTTTTT.

The chain recombines TRBV19 with TRBJ2-7; weak D call: TRBD2 (8 bases). Germline assignment: CDR1 LNHDA and CDR2 SQIVND (reference sequence). The CDR3 has 16 residues. The V gene lost 5 bases and the J gene lost 0 bases, with 17 bases spanning the gap. The CDR3 is CASSREGALGSYEQYF. CDR3 bases: TGTGCCAGTAGTCGGGAGGGGGCCCTCGGCTCCTACGAGCAGTACTTC. The full variable domain, its missing parts supplied by reference TRBV19 and TRBJ2-7, is DGGITQSPKYLFRKEGQNVTLSCEQNLNHDAMYWYRQDPGQGLRLIYYSQIVNDFQKGDIAEGYSVSREKKESFPLTVTSAQKNPTAFYLCASSREGALGSYEQYFGPGTRLTVT.

The sample holds a few counts of this clone. The V call is TRBV5-5, the J call TRBJ2-4, with D uncertain. V was pared by 4 bases and J by 8 bases, with 10 bases between. Germline-derived CDR1 and CDR2 are SGHKS and YYEKEE (reference sequence). The CDR3 loop spans 12 amino acids. Here the CDR3 reads CASSTRVDIQYF. The CDR3 DNA follows: TGTGCCAGCAGCACGCGCGTAGACATTCAGTACTTC.

CDR3 protein: CASSTPLEGRAGYTF. DNA for the CDR3: TGTGCCAGCAGTACCCCCCTTGAGGGTCGGGCTGGCTACACCTTC. The chain is built from TRBV2 and TRBJ1-2; D is unresolved. Germline V CDR1 and CDR2: SNHLY, FYNNEI. The CDR3 is 15 residues long. V gave up 5 bases and J gave up 7 bases, with 20 bases separating them.

This sequence joins TRBV30 and TRBJ1-3; no reliable D call. Germline CDR1 and CDR2: GTSNPN and SVGIG (reference sequence). The CDR3 covers 13 residues. V shed 0 bases and J shed 0 bases, with 3 bases lying between them. The CDR3 DNA is TGTGCCTGGAGTGTCTACTCTGGAAACACCATATATTTT. Its protein is CAWSVYSGNTIYF.

The chain has TRBV6-4 and TRBJ1-1; the D gene is possibly TRBD1 (6 bases). In germline, CDR1 is MRHNA, CDR2 SNTAGT. The V and J ends lost 9 bases and 1 base respectively, with 12 bases between them. The CDR3 is 13 residues long. For the CDR3, the DNA is TGTGCCAGTAGCCGGACAGCGAACACTGAAGCTTTCTTT. Protein: CASSRTANTEAFF.

The chain combines TRBV18 with TRBJ2-1; TRBD2 aligns across 8 bases. The germline V gene encodes CDR1 KGHSH and CDR2 LQKENI. V lost 0 bases and J lost 8; bases outside the gene matches: 3. CDR3 length: 14 residues. The CDR3 bases are TGTGCCAGCTCACCACCAGCCGGGGGGGATGAGCAGTTCTTC. Its translation is CASSPPAGGDEQFF.

The V and J genes are TRBV29-1 and TRBJ1-4, with 8 bases aligning to TRBD1. The germline CDR1 and CDR2 sequences are SQVTM and ANQGSEA. This CDR3 has 14 amino acids. The trim removed 3 bases at V and 4 bases at J, leaving 4 bases unmatched. The CDR3 here is CSVEWTGINEKLFF. CDR3 coding DNA: TGCAGCGTTGAGTGGACAGGGATTAATGAAAAACTGTTTTTT.

The chain joins TRBV19 to TRBJ1-2, with D unclear. The CDR3 spans 13 residues. Germline V gives CDR1 LNHDA, CDR2 SQIVND (reference sequence). Trimming took off 7 bases at V and 4 bases at J, with 13 bases between the two ends. The CDR3 region is CASTASVAYGYTF. The CDR3 DNA sequence: TGTGCCAGTACCGCCTCCGTGGCCTATGGCTACACCTTC.